This entry features one TCR beta chain sequence. Its antigen is unknown. Cyclophosphamide on days +3 and +4 followed busulfan-fludarabine conditioning and a marrow graft. This record comes from a study of T cells after posttransplantation cyclophosphamide. Overall study results and limits: Later post-transplant blood repertoires were often dominated by donor CD8+ memory clones. Recipient CMV seropositivity and CMV reactivation strongly tracked TRB clonality.

Produced via immunoSEQ multiplex PCR; TCRdb's table is partial and in-frame only. The sample comprises fewer than 10,000 clones, about 85% of which are singletons, and roughly 24% rests with the top ten. Source: PBMCs, taken after allogeneic stem cell transplant with posttransplant cyclophosphamide. This clonotype was obtained from a female patient in her thirties or forties who received an allogeneic stem cell transplant from an unrelated donor, was CMV-positive, and had no GVHD. The graft donor may have contributed some T cells.

Here the CDR3 reads CASSHDRKNIQYF. In DNA form, the CDR3 reads TGTGCCAGCAGCCACGACAGAAAAAACATTCAGTACTTC. V and J are TRBV4-2 and TRBJ2-4; D possibly corresponds to TRBD1 (5 bases). Germline-derived CDR1 and CDR2 are LGHNA and YNFKEQ. V was pared by 3 bases and J by 4 bases, with 7 bases between. This CDR3 spans 13 amino acids.